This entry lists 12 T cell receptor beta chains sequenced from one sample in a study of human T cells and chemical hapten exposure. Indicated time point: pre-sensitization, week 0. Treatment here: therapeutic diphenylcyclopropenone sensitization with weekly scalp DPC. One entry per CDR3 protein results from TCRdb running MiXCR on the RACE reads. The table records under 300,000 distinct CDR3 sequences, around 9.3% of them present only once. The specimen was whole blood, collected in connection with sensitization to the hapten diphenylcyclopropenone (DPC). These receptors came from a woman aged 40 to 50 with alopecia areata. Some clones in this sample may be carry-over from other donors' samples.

CDR3 nucleotide sequence: TGTGCCAGCTCACCTGAGACAGGGAGCCAAGAGACCCAGTACTTC. Its protein is CASSPETGSQETQYF. This chain connects TRBV18 to TRBJ2-5, with 7 bases that match TRBD1. V gave up 3 bases and J gave up 1 base; unmatched junction bases: 5. This CDR3 has 15 residues. Germline assignment: CDR1 KGHSH and CDR2 LQKENI. Supplemented by reference TRBV18 and TRBJ2-5, the full variable domain reads NAGVMQNPRHLVRRRGQEARLRCSPMKGHSHVYWYRQLPEEGLKFMVYLQKENIIDESGMPKERFSAEFPKEGPSILRIQQVVRGDSAAYFCASSPETGSQETQYFGPGTRLLVL.

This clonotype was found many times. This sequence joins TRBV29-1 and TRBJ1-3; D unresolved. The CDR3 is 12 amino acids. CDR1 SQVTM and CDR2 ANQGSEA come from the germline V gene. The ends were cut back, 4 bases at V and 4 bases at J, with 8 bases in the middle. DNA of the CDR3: TGCAGCGTTGGTGGGATAGGAAACACCATATATTTT. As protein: CSVGGIGNTIYF.

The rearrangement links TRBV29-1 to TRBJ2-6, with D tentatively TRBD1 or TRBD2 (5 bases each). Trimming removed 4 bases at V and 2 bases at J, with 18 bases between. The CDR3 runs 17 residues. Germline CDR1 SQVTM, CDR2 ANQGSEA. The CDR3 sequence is CSVALWPGRAGANVLTF. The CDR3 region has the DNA TGCAGCGTTGCACTGTGGCCAGGGCGGGCTGGGGCCAACGTCCTGACTTTC.

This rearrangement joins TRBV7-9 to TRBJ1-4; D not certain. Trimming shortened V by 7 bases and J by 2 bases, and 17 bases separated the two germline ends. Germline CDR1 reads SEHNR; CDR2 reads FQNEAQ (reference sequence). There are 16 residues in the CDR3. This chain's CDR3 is CASNVAPSMTNEKLFF. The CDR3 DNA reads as TGTGCCAGCAACGTCGCCCCGAGCATGACTAATGAAAAACTGTTTTTT.

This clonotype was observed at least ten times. CDR3 protein: CASSQELAGYNEQFF. In DNA form, the CDR3 reads TGCGCCAGCAGCCAAGAGCTAGCGGGGTACAATGAGCAGTTCTTC. V is TRBV4-3 and J is TRBJ2-1; 9 positions match TRBD2. The length of the CDR3 is 15 residues. Germline CDR1 and CDR2: LGHNA and YSLEER. V gave up 0 bases and J gave up 4 bases; unmatched junction bases: 1.

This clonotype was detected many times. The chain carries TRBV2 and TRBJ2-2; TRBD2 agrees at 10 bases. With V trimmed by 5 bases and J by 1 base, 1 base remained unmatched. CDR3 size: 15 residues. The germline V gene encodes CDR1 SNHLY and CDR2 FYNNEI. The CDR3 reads CASSWTSGNTGELFF. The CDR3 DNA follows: TGTGCCAGCAGTTGGACTAGCGGGAACACCGGGGAGCTGTTTTTT.

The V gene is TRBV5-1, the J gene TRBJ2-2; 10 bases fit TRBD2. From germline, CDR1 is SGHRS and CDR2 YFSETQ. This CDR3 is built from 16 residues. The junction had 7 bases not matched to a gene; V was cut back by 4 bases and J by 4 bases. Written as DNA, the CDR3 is TGCGCCAGCAGCAGAGCAGCGGGAGGGGGCACCGGGGAGCTGTTTTTT. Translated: CASSRAAGGGTGELFF.

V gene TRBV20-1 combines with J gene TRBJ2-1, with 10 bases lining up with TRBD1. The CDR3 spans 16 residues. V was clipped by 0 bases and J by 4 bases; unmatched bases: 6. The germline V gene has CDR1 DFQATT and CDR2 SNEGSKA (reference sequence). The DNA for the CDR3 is TGCAGTGCTAGAGATCAGGGACAGGGGTTGTACAATGAGCAGTTCTTC. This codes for CSARDQGQGLYNEQFF.

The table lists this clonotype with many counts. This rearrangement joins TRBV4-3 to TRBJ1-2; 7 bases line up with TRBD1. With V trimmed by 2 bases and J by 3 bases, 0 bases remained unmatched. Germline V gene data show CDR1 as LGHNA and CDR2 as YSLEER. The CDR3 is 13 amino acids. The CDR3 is CASSQQGDYGYTF. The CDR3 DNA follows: TGCGCCAGCAGCCAACAGGGGGACTATGGCTACACCTTC.

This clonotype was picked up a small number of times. The CDR3 sequence is CASSTARGFSYGYTF. The DNA for the CDR3 is TGTGCCAGCAGCACCGCCAGAGGATTTAGCTATGGCTACACCTTC. The genes are TRBV6-5 and TRBJ1-2; D not resolved. There are 15 residues in the CDR3. Germline V gene sequence: CDR1 MNHEY, CDR2 SVGAGI. V dropped 6 bases and J dropped 4 bases, with 18 bases sitting between them.

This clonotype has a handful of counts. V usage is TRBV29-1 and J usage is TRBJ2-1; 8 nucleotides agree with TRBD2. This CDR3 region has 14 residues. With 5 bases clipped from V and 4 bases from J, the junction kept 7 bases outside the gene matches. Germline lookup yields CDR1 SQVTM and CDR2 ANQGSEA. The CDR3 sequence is CSVLGTRDYNEQFF. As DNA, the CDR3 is TGCAGCGTTCTCGGGACTAGAGATTACAATGAGCAGTTCTTC.

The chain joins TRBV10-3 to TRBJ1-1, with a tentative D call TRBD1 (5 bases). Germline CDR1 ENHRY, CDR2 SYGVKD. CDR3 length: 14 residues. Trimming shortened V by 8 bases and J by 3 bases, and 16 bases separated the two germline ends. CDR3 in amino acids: CAIDPGNRDTEAFF. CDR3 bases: TGTGCCATCGACCCAGGGAACCGGGACACTGAAGCTTTCTTT.